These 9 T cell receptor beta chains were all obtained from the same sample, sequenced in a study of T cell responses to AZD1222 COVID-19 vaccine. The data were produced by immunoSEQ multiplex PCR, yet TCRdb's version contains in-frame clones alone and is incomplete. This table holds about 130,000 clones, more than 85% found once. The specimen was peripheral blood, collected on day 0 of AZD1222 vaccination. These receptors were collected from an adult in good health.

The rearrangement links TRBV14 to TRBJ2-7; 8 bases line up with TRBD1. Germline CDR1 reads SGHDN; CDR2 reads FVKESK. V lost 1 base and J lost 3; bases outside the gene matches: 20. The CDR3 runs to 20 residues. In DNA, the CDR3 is TGTGCCAGCAGCCAAGGCGGACAGGGACCCCCTTTCGTCGAGGGCTACGAGCAGTACTTC. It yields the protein CASSQGGQGPPFVEGYEQYF.

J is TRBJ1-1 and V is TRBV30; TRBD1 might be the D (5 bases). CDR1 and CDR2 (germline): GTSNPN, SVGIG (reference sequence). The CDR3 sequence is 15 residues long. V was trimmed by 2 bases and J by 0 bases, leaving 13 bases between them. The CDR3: CAWSTFGGMNTEAFF. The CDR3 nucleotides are TGTGCCTGGAGTACCTTCGGGGGAATGAACACTGAAGCTTTCTTT.

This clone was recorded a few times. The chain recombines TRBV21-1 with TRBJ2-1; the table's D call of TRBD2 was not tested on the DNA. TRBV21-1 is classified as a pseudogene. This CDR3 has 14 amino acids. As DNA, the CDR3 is TGTGCCAGCAGCAACGGACTATTTTACAATGAGCAGTTCTTC. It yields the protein CASSNGLFYNEQFF.

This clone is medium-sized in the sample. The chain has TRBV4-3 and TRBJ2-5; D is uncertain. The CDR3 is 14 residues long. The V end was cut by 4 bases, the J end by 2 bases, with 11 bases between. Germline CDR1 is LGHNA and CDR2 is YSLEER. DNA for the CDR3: TGCGCCAGCAGCCCTAGGGAAGTTCAAGAGACCCAGTACTTC. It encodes CASSPREVQETQYF.

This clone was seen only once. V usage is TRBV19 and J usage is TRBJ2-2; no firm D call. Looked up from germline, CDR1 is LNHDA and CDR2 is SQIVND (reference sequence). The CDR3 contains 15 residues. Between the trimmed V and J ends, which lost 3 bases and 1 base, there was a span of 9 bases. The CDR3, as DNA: TGTGCCAGTAGTATTAGCACGTTGAACACCGGGGAGCTGTTTTTT. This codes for CASSISTLNTGELFF.

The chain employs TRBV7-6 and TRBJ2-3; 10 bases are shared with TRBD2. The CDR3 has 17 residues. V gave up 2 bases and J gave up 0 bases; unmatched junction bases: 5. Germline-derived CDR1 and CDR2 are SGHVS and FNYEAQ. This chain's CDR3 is CASSLMASGGSTDTQYF. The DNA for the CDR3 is TGTGCCAGCAGCTTAATGGCTAGCGGGGGTAGCACAGATACGCAGTATTTT.

The CDR3 DNA is TGCGCCAGCTCACACACGGGGGGGGCTAATGGGGCCAACGTCCTGACTTTC. Protein product: CASSHTGGANGANVLTF. The V gene is TRBV4-3, the J gene TRBJ2-6; 8 bases map to TRBD2. The CDR3 totals 17 residues. Germline lookup yields CDR1 LGHNA and CDR2 YSLEER. After removal of 8 bases from V and 3 bases from J, the junction contained 12 bases not matched to a gene.

This CDR3 reads CASRGDRSATNEKLFF. The CDR3 nucleotides read TGTGCCAGCAGAGGGGACAGGAGTGCAACTAATGAAAAACTGTTTTTT. The chain links TRBV2 to TRBJ1-4; TRBD1 agrees at 8 bases. The ends lost 6 bases at V and 0 bases at J; junction bases unmatched: 6. The CDR3 contains 16 residues. Germline values: CDR1 SNHLY, CDR2 FYNNEI. The variable domain in full, with the rest retrieved from reference TRBV2 and TRBJ1-4, is EPEVTQTPSHQVTQMGQEVILRCVPISNHLYFYWYRQILGQKVEFLVSFYNNEISEKSEIFDDQFSVERPDGSNFTLKIRSTKLEDSAMYFCASRGDRSATNEKLFFGSGTQLSVL.

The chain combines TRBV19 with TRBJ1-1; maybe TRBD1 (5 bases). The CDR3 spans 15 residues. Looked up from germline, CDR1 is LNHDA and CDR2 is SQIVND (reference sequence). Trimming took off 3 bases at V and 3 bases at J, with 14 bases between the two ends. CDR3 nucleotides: TGTGCCAGTAGTATCACCGGGACGGCGGACACTGAAGCTTTCTTT. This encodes CASSITGTADTEAFF. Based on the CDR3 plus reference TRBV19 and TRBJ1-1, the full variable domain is DGGITQSPKYLFRKEGQNVTLSCEQNLNHDAMYWYRQDPGQGLRLIYYSQIVNDFQKGDIAEGYSVSREKKESFPLTVTSAQKNPTAFYLCASSITGTADTEAFFGQGTRLTVV.